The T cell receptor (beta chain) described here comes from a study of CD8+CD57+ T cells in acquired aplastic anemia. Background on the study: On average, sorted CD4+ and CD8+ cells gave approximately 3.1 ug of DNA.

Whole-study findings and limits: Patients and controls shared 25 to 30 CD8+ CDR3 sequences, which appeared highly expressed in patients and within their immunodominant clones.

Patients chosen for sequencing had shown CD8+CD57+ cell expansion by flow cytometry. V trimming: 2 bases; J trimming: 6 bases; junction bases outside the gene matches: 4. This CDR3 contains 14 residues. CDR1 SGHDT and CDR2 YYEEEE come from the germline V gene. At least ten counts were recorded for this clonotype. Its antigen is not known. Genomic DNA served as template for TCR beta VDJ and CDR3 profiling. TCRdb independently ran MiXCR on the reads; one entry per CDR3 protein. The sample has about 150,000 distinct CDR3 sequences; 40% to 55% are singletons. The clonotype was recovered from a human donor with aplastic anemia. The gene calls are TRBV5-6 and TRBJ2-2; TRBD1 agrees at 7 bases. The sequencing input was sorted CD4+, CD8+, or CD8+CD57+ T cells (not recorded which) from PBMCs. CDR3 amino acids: CASSFPGQAGELFF. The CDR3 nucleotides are TGTGCCAGCAGCTTCCCAGGACAGGCCGGGGAGCTGTTTTTT.